This TCR beta chain is drawn from a study of T cell changes during pregnancy in multiple sclerosis. Germline assignment: CDR1 KGHSH and CDR2 LQKENI. This CDR3 is 15 amino acids long. TCRdb keeps only in-frame clones here, not all; method: immunoSEQ multiplex PCR. The data contain about 44,000 clones, roughly 87% of them seen just once; the ten biggest clones take up approximately 1.2%. The chain employs TRBV18 and TRBJ2-5; 9 positions agree with TRBD2. The J call may be incorrect, as the DNA end agrees better with TRBJ2-7. The sample consisted of CD4+ T cells from peripheral blood mononuclear cells, taken after pregnancy. This receptor was obtained from a female donor with multiple sclerosis, enrolled in a pregnancy study. CDR3 loop: CASSTTSGTFYEQYF. The CDR3 region has the DNA TGTGCCAGCTCAACGACTAGCGGAACATTCTACGAGCAGTACTTC.